This T cell receptor beta chain was sequenced for a study of patients and donors after allogeneic stem cell transplantation. CDR3 length: 14 amino acids. Germline V gene data show CDR1 as SGDLS and CDR2 as YYNGEE. V was cut by 6 bases and J by 5 bases, with 17 bases left in between. In TCRdb, the RT-PCR reads were re-called with MiXCR into one record per CDR3 protein. The table has approximately 140,000 distinct CDR3 sequences, 30% to 45% seen once. The chain links TRBV9 to TRBJ1-1; weak D call: TRBD1 (6 bases). The sample taken for sequencing was blood, either unsorted or a sorted T cell fraction (not recorded which). This TCR came from a human donor who was either an allogeneic HSCT recipient or a stem cell or donor lymphocyte infusion donor (not recorded which). It is not recorded whose cells these are; they may come from a transplant donor. The CDR3 region is CASTPVGAGTEAFF. CDR3 bases: TGTGCCAGCACCCCCGTGGGGGCGGGGACTGAAGCTTTCTTT.